Shown below are 7 T cell receptor beta chains from a single sample sequenced in a study of CD8+ T cells in alopecia areata. Extraction of RNA preceded its reverse transcription into cDNA, which served as the sequencing template. Assay used: immunoSEQ multiplex PCR; TCRdb lists only in-frame clones, some missing. Seen here are about 210,000 clones, approximately 45% observed once, and the top ten hold around 2.8%. Treatment given: oral pan-JAK inhibitor, 5-10 mg twice daily. The specimen comprised CD4+ T cells sorted from blood, sampled between weeks 36 and 40, from a patient treated with tofacitinib. Receptor source: a human donor with alopecia areata.

V usage is TRBV11-1 and J usage is TRBJ2-5; D uncertain. This CDR3 comprises 12 residues. Germline V lookup: CDR1 SGHAT, CDR2 FQDESV (reference sequence). V lost 2 bases, J lost 4 bases, and 5 bases lay in between. CDR3 sequence reads: CASSLLSETQYF. The CDR3 coding sequence is TGTGCCAGCAGCTTATTATCAGAGACCCAGTACTTC.

The chain recombines TRBV9 with TRBJ2-7; possibly TRBD1 or TRBD2 for D (5 bases each). The CDR3 runs to 15 residues. V was cut by 2 bases and J by 2 bases, with 14 bases left in between. Germline V gene lookup returns CDR1 SGDLS and CDR2 YYNGEE. CDR3: CASSVDGMGAYEQYF. CDR3 in DNA: TGTGCCAGCAGCGTTGACGGGATGGGGGCCTACGAGCAGTACTTC. Combining the CDR3 with reference TRBV9 and TRBJ2-7 gives the whole variable domain DSGVTQTPKHLITATGQRVTLRCSPRSGDLSVYWYQQSLDQGLQFLIQYYNGEERAKGNILERFSAQQFPDLHSELNLSSLELGDSALYFCASSVDGMGAYEQYFGPGTRLTVT.

The table lists this clone with a few counts. V gene TRBV10-3 combines with J gene TRBJ2-5; 7 nucleotides line up with TRBD2. The CDR3 has 14 residues. V gave up 8 bases and J gave up 3 bases; unmatched junction bases: 9. Germline V gene sequence: CDR1 ENHRY, CDR2 SYGVKD. CDR3 bases: TGTGCCATCGGGCAGCAGGGAGGGGAAGAGACCCAGTACTTC. This sequence encodes CAIGQQGGEETQYF.

This clone has at least ten counts. J is TRBJ2-3 and V is TRBV20-1; no clear D gene. Germline V gene sequence: CDR1 DFQATT, CDR2 SNEGSKA (reference sequence). The CDR3 extends over 11 amino acids. The V and J ends lost 3 bases and 6 bases respectively, with 7 bases between them. CDR3 bases: TGCAGTGCTAGTTTGGCTGATACGCAGTATTTT. It is translated as CSASLADTQYF.

The chain's CDR3 is CASSKREVRETQYF. The CDR3 bases are TGCGCCAGCAGCAAGCGGGAGGTCAGGGAGACCCAGTACTTC. The chain joins TRBV5-1 to TRBJ2-5; the match to TRBD2 covers 9 bases. The germline V gene encodes CDR1 SGHRS and CDR2 YFSETQ. The CDR3 has 14 amino acids. Trimming at V came to 4 bases and at J to 5 bases, leaving 6 bases not matched to a gene.

The rearrangement joins TRBV14 to TRBJ2-1; 11 bases align to TRBD1. The CDR3 totals 16 residues. The V and J ends lost 2 bases and 4 bases, in that order; junction bases with no gene match: 4. Per germline, CDR1 SGHDN and CDR2 FVKESK. For the CDR3, the DNA is TGTGCCAGCAGCCAACTCGGGACAGGGGGATACAATGAGCAGTTCTTC. It yields the protein CASSQLGTGGYNEQFF.

In this sample, this clone turned up a few times. The V and J genes are TRBV30 and TRBJ2-1; 9 bases are a match to TRBD2. V was pared by 7 bases and J by 9 bases, with 10 bases of the junction left unmatched. Per germline, CDR1 GTSNPN and CDR2 SVGIG (reference sequence). CDR3 length equals 13 residues. DNA for the CDR3: TGTGCCTATCCCCGGGGTAGCGGGAGTGAGCAGTTCTTC. This encodes CAYPRGSGSEQFF.